This note documents a single TCR beta chain sequence. Its specificity is unknown. Losses at the gene ends were 8 bases for V and 4 bases for J; bases not matched to a gene: 6. This CDR3 has 14 amino acids. CDR1 MNHNY and CDR2 SVGAGI come from the germline V gene (reference sequence). The data were taken from a study of T cell repertoires in cytomegalovirus infection. As for the study in general: TCR beta signatures that were public indicated CMV infection and matching HLA type.

Study conclusions and caveats: HLA-C-restricted TCR beta clonotypes specific for CMV led the ex vivo response.

TCRdb fed the reads into MiXCR, producing one record per CDR3 protein. The sample contains approximately 89,000 distinct CDR3 sequences, approximately 24% of which appear only once. Sequenced material: CD8+ T cells from cultured PBMCs, taken from culture after CMV antigen stimulation. J is TRBJ2-1 and V is TRBV6-6; 9 bases line up with TRBD1. This receptor was identified in a human donor in good health (CMV status not recorded). Some clones in this sample may be carry-over from other donors' samples. The CDR3 coding sequence is TGTGCCAGCGGAACAGGGGGCGGGTACAATGAGCAGTTCTTC. Protein: CASGTGGGYNEQFF.